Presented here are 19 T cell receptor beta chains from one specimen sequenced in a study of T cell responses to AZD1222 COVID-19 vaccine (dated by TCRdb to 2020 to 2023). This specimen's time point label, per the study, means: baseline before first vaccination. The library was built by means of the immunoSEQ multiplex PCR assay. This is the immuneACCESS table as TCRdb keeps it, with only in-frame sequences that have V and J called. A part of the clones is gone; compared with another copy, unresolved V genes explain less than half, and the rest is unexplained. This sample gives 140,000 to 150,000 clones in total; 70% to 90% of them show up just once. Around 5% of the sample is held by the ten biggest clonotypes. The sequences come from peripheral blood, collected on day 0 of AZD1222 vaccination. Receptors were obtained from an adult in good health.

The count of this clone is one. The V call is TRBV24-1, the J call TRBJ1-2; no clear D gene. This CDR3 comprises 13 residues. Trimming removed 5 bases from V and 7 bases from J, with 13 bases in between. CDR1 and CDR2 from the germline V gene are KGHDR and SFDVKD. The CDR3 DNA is TGTGCCACCAGTGGTGAAGGTTGGGGTGGCTACACCTTC. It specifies CATSGEGWGGYTF.

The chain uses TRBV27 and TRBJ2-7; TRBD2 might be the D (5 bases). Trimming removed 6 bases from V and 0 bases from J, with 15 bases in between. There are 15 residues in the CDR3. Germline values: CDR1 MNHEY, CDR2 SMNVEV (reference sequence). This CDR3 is CASRISGLSSYEQYF. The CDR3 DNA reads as TGTGCCAGCAGAATCAGCGGATTAAGCTCCTACGAGCAGTACTTC.

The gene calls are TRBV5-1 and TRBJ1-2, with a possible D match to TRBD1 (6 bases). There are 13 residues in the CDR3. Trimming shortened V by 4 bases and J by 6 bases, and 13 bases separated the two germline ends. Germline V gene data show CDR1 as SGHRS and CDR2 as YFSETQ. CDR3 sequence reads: CASSLRPGDGYTF. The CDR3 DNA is TGCGCCAGCAGCCTCCGGCCAGGGGATGGCTACACCTTC.

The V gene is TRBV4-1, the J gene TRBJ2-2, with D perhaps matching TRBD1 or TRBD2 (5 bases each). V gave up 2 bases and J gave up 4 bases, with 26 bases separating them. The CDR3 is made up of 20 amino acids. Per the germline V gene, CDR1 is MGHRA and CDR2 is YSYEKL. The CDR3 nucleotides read TGCGCCAGCAGCCAACTTAGCATTATCCGGGGACGGACTGGCACCGGGGAGCTGTTTTTT. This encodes CASSQLSIIRGRTGTGELFF.

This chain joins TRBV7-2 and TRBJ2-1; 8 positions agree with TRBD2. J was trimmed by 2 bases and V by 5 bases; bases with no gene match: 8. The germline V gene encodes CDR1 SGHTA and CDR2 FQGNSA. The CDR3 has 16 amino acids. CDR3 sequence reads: CASSTMGGGPYNEQFF. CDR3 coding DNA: TGTGCCAGCAGCACAATGGGCGGGGGGCCCTACAATGAGCAGTTCTTC. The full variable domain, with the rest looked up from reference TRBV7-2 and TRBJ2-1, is GAGVSQSPSNKVTEKGKDVELRCDPISGHTALYWYRQSLGQGLEFLIYFQGNSAPDKSGLPSDRFSAERTGGSVSTLTIQRTQQEDSAVYLCASSTMGGGPYNEQFFGPGTRLTVL.

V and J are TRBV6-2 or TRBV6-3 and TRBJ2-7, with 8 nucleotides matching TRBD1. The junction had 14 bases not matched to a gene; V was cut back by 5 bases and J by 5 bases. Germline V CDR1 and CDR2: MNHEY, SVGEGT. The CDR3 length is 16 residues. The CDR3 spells CASSTLGQALKDEQYF. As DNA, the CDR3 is TGTGCCAGCAGTACCCTGGGACAGGCCCTGAAGGACGAGCAGTACTTC.

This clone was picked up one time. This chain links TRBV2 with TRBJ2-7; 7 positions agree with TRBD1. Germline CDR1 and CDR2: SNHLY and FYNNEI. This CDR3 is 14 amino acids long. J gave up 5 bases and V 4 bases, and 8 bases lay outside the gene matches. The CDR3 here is CASSVKTGIHEQYF. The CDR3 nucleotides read TGTGCCAGCAGTGTAAAGACAGGGATCCACGAGCAGTACTTC.

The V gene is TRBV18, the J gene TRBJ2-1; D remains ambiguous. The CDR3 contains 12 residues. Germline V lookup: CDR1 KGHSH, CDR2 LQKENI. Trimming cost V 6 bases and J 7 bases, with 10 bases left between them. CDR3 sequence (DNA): TGTGCCAGCTCGGCAGACCTGAATGAGCAGTTCTTC. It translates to CASSADLNEQFF. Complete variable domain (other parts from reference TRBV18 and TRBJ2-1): NAGVMQNPRHLVRRRGQEARLRCSPMKGHSHVYWYRQLPEEGLKFMVYLQKENIIDESGMPKERFSAEFPKEGPSILRIQQVVRGDSAAYFCASSADLNEQFFGPGTRLTVL.

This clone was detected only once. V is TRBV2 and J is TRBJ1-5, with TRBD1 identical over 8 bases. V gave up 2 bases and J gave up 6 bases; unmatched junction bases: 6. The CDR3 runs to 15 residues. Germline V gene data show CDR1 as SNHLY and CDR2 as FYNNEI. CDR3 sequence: CASSESTGGIQPQHF. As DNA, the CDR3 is TGTGCCAGCAGTGAATCAACAGGGGGAATTCAGCCCCAGCATTTT.

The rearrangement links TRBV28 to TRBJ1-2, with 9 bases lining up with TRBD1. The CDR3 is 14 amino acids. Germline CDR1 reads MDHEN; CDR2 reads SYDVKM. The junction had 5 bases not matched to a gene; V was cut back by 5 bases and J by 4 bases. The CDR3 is CASSIGTGIYGYTF. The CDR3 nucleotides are TGTGCCAGCAGTATAGGGACAGGGATCTATGGCTACACCTTC.

The CDR3 DNA reads TGTGCCAGCAGCCACCTAGCGGGAGGAATAGATACGCAGTATTTT. This codes for CASSHLAGGIDTQYF. The chain joins TRBV7-3 to TRBJ2-3, with 11 bases matching TRBD2. CDR1 is SGHTA and CDR2 is FQGTGA in the germline V gene. The CDR3 has 15 amino acids. V lost 5 bases, J lost 5 bases, and 6 bases stayed unmatched.

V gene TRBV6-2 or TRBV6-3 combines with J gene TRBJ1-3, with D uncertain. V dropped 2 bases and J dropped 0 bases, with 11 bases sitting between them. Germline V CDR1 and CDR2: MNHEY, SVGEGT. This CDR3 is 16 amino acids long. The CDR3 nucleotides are TGTGCCAGCAGTTACCACCGGGCCCCCTCTGGAAACACCATATATTTT. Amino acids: CASSYHRAPSGNTIYF.

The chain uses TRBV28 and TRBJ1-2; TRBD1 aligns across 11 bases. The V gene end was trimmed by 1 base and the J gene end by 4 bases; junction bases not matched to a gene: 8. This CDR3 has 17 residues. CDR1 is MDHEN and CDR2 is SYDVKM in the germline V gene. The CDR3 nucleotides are TGTGCCAGCAGTTTATTCCCGGGACAGGGGGGAGCCTATGGCTACACCTTC. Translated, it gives CASSLFPGQGGAYGYTF.

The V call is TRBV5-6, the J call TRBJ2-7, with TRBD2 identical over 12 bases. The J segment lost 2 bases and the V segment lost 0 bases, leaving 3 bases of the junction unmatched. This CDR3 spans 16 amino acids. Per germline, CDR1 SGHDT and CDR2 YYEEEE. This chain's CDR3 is CASSLALAGGPYEQYF. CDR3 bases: TGTGCCAGCAGCTTGGCCCTAGCGGGAGGGCCCTACGAGCAGTACTTC.

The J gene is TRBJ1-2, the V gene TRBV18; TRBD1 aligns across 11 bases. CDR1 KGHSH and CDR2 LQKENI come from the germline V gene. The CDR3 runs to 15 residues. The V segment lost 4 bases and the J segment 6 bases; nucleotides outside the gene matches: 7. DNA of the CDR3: TGTGCCAGCTCACAGTGGACAGGGGGCGCAGATGGCTACACCTTC. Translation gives CASSQWTGGADGYTF.

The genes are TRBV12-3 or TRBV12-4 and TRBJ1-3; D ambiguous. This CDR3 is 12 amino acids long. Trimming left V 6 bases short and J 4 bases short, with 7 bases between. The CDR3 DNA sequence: TGTGCCAGCAGCCGCGTCGGAAACACCATATATTTT. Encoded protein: CASSRVGNTIYF.

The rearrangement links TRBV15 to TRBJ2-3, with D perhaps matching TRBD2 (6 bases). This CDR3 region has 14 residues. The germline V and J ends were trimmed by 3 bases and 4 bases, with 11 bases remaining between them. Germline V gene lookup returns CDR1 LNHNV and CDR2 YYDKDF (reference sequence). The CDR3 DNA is TGTGCCACCAGCAGGGAGGGGCCGCCAGATACGCAGTATTTT. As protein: CATSREGPPDTQYF.

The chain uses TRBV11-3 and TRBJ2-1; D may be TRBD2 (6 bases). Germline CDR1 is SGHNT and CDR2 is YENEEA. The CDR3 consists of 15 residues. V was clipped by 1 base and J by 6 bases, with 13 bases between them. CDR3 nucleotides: TGTGCCAGCAGCTTAGCCCCGGGAGCGGCCAATGAGCAGTTCTTC. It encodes CASSLAPGAANEQFF.

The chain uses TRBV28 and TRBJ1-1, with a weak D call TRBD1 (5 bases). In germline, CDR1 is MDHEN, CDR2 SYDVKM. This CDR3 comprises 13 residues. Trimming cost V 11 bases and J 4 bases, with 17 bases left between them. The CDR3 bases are TGTGCCTCCGGGGCGATATCAGTCACTGAAGCTTTCTTT. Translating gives CASGAISVTEAFF.